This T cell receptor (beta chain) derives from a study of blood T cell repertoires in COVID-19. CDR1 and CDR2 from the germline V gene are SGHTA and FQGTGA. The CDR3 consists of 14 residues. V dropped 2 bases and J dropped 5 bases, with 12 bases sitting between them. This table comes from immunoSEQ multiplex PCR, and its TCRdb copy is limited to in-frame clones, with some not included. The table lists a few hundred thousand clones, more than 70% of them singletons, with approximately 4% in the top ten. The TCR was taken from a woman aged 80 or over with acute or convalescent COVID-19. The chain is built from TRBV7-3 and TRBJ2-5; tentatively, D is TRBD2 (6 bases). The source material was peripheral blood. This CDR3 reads CASSLHGGEETQYF. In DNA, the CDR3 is TGTGCCAGCAGCTTACACGGGGGTGAGGAGACCCAGTACTTC.